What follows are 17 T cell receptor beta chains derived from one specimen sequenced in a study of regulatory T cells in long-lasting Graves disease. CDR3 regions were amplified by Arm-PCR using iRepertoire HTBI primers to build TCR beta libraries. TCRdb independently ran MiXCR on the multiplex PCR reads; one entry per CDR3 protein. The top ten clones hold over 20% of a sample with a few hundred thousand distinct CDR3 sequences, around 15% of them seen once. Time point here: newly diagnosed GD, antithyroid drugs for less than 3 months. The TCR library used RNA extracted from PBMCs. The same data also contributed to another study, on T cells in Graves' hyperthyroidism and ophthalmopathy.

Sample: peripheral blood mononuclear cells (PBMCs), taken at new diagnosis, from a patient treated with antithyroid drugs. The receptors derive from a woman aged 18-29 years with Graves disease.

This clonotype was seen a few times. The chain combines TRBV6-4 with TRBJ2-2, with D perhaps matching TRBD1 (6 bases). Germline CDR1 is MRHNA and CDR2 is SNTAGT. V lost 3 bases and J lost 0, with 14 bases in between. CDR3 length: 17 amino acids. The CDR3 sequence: CASSENTGFANTGELFF. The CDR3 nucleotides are TGTGCCAGCAGTGAGAACACAGGGTTCGCGAACACCGGGGAGCTGTTTTTT.

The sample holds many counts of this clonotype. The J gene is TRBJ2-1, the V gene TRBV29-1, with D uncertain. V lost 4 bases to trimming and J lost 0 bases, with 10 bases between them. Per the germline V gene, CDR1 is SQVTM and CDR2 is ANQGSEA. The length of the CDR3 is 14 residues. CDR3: CSVGTWDSYNEQFF. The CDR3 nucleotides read TGCAGCGTTGGAACGTGGGACTCCTACAATGAGCAGTTCTTC.

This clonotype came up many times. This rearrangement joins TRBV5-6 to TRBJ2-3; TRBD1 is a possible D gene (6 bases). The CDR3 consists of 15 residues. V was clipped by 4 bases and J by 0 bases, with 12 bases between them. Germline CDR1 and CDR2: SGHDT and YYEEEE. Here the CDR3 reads CASSGTGYSTDTQYF. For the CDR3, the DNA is TGTGCCAGCAGCGGAACAGGGTATAGCACAGATACGCAGTATTTT.

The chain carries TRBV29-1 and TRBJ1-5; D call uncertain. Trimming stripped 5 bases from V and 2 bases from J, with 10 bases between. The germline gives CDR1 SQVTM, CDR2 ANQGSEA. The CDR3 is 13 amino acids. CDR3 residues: CSVRDGGNQPQHF. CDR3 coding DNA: TGCAGCGTTCGGGATGGAGGCAATCAGCCCCAGCATTTT.

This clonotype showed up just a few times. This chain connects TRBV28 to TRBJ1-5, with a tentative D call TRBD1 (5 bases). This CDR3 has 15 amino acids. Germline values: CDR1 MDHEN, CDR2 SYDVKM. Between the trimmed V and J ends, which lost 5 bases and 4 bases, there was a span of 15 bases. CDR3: CASSHHQGGNQPQHF. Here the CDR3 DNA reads TGTGCCAGCAGTCACCACCAGGGAGGTAATCAGCCCCAGCATTTT.

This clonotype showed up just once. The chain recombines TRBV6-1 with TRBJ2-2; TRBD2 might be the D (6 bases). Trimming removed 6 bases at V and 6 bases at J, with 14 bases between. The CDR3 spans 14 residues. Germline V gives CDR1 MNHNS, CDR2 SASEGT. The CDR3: CASSGPSDAGELFF. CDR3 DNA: TGTGCCAGCAGCGGACCTAGCGACGCCGGGGAGCTGTTTTTT.

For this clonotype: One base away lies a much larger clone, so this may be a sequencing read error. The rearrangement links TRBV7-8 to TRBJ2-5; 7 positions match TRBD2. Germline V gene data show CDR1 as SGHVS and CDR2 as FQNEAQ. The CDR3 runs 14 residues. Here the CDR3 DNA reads TGTGCCGGCAGCTTAGACCTACTAGCGAAGACCCAGTACTTC. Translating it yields CAGSLDLLAKTQYF.

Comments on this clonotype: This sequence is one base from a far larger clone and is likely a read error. The CDR3 loop is CASSFPTRTGSRDEQFF. DNA for the CDR3: TGTGCCAGCAGCTTTCCAACCAGGACAGGGTCTCGCGATGAGCAGTTCTTC. This chain joins TRBV7-9 and TRBJ2-5, with 8 bases fitting TRBD1. The J call is doubtful: the DNA matches TRBJ2-1 better. CDR1 and CDR2 (germline): SEHNR, FQNEAQ (reference sequence). The CDR3 has 17 amino acids.

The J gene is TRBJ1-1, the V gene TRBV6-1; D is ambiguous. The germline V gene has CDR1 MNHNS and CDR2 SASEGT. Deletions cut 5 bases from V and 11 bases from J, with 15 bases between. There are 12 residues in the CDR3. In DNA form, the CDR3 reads TGTGCCAGCAGTCCGGCCCGGAACGGGGCTTTCTTT. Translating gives CASSPARNGAFF.

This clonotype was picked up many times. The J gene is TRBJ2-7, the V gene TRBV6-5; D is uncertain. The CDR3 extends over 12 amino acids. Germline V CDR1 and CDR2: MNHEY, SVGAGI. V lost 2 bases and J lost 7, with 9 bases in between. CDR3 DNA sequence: TGTGCCAGCAGTTACCCCCTGGGGGAGCAGTACTTC. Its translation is CASSYPLGEQYF.

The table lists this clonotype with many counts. Here the CDR3 reads CASRPGGATYEQYF. In DNA form, the CDR3 reads TGTGCCAGCAGACCCGGGGGGGCAACCTACGAGCAGTACTTC. The chain has TRBV12-3 or TRBV12-4 and TRBJ2-7, with TRBD2 identical over 8 bases. This CDR3 contains 14 residues. Losses at the gene ends were 6 bases for V and 2 bases for J; bases not matched to a gene: 6.

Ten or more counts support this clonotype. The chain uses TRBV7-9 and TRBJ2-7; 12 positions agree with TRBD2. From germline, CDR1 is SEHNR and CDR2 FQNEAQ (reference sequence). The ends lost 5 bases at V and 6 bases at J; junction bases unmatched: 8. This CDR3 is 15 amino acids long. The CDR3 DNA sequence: TGTGCCAGCAGCGATCGGGGACTAGCGGGTCTCGAGCAGTACTTC. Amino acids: CASSDRGLAGLEQYF.

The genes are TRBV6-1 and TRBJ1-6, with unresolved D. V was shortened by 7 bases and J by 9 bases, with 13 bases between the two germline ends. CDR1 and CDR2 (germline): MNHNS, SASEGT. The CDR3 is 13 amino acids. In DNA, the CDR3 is TGTGCCAGCACCGGATACACCGGTTCACCCCTCCACTTT. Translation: CASTGYTGSPLHF.

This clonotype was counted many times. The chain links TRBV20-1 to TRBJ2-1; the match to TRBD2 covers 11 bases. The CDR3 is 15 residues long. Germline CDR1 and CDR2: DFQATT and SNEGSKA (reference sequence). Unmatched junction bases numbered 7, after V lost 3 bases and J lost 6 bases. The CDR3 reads CSAREPLAGVNEQFF. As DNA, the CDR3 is TGCAGTGCTAGGGAGCCACTAGCGGGAGTCAATGAGCAGTTCTTC.

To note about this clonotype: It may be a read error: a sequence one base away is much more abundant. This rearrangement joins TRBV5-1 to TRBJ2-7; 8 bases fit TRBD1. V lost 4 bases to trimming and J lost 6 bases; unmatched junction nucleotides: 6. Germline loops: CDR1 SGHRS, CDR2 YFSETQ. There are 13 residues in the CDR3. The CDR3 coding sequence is TGCGCCAGCAGCCTGACAGGGGATCGCGAGCAGTACTTC. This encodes CASSLTGDREQYF. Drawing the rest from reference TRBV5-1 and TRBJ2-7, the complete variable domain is KAGVTQTPRYLIKTRGQQVTLSCSPISGHRSVSWYQQTPGQGLQFLFEYFSETQRNKGNFPGRFSGRQFSNSRSEMNVSTLELGDSALYLCASSLTGDREQYFGPGTRLTVT.

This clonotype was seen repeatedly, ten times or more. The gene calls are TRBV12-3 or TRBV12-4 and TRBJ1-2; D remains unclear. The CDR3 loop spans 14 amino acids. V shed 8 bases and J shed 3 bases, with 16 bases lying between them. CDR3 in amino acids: CASGPGEIDYGYTF. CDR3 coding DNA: TGTGCCAGCGGGCCCGGGGAAATTGACTATGGCTACACCTTC.

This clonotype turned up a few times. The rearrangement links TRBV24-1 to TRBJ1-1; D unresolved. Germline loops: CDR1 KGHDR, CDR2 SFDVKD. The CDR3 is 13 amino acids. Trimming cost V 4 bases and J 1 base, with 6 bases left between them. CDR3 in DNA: TGTGCCACCAGTGAGACATGGAACACTGAAGCTTTCTTT. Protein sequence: CATSETWNTEAFF.